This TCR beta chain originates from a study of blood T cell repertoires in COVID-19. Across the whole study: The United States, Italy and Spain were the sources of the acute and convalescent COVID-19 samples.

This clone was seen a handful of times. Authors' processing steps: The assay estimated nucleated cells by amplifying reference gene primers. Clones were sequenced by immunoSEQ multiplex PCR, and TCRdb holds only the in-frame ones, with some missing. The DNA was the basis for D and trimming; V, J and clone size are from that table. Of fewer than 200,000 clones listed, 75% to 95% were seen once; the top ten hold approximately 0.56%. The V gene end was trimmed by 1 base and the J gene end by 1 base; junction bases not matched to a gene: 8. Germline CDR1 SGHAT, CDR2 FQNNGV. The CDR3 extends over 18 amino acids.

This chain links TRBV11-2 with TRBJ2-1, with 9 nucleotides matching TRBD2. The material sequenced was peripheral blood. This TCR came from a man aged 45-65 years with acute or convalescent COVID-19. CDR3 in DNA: TGTGCCAGCAGCTTAGGGTCCCTAGCGGGGTTTTCCTACAATGAGCAGTTCTTC. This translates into CASSLGSLAGFSYNEQFF.